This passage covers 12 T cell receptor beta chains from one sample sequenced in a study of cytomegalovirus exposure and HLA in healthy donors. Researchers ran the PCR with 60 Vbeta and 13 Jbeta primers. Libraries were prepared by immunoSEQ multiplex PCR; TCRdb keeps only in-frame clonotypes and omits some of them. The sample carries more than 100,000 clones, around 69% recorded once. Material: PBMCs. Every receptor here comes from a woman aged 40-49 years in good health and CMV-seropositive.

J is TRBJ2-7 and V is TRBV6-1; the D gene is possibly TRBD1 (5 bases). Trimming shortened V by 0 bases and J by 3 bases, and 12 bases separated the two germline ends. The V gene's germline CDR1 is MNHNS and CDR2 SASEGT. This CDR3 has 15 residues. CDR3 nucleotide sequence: TGTGCCAGCAGTGAAGCGACAGCGAGACACTACGAGCAGTACTTC. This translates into CASSEATARHYEQYF.

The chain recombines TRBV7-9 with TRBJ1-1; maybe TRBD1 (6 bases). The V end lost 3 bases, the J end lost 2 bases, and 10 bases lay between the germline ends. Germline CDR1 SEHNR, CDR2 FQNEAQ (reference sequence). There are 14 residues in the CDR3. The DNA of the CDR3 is TGTGCCAGCAGCTTCAAACAGGGCAACACTGAAGCTTTCTTT. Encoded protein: CASSFKQGNTEAFF.

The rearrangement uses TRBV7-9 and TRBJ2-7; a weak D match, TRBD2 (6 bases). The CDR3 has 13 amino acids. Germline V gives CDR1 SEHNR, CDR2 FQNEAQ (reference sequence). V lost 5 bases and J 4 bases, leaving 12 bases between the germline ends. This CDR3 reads CASSHGGLYEQYF. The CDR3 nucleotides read TGTGCCAGCAGCCACGGGGGACTTTACGAGCAGTACTTC.

The CDR3: CASSSNSYEQYF. CDR3 DNA sequence: TGCGCCAGCAGCTCCAACTCCTACGAGCAGTACTTC. This chain links TRBV5-1 with TRBJ2-7; no clear D. Trimming removed 3 bases at V and 0 bases at J, with 4 bases between. The CDR3 is 12 amino acids. Germline lookup yields CDR1 SGHRS and CDR2 YFSETQ. Variable domain in full (rest from reference TRBV5-1 and TRBJ2-7): KAGVTQTPRYLIKTRGQQVTLSCSPISGHRSVSWYQQTPGQGLQFLFEYFSETQRNKGNFPGRFSGRQFSNSRSEMNVSTLELGDSALYLCASSSNSYEQYFGPGTRLTVT.

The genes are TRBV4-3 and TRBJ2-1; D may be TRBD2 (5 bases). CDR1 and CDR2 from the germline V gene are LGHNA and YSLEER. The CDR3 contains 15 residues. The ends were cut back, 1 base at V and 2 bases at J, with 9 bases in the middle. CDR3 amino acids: CASSQGVGAYNEQFF. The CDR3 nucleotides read TGCGCCAGCAGCCAAGGGGTCGGGGCCTACAATGAGCAGTTCTTC.

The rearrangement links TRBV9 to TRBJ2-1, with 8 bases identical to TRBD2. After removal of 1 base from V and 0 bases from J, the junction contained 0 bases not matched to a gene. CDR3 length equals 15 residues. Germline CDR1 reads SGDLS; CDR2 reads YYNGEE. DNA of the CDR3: TGTGCCAGCAGCGTAAGCGGGGGCTCCTACAATGAGCAGTTCTTC. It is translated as CASSVSGGSYNEQFF. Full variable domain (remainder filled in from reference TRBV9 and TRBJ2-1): DSGVTQTPKHLITATGQRVTLRCSPRSGDLSVYWYQQSLDQGLQFLIQYYNGEERAKGNILERFSAQQFPDLHSELNLSSLELGDSALYFCASSVSGGSYNEQFFGPGTRLTVL.

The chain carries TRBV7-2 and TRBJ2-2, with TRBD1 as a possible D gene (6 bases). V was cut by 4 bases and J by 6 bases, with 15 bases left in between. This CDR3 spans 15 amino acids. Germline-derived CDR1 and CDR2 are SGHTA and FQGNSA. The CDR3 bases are TGTGCCAGCAGCTCCTATCCCAGGGGAGCCGGGGAGCTGTTTTTT. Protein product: CASSSYPRGAGELFF.

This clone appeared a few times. The CDR3 here is CASRSSRRGNEQFF. The DNA of the CDR3 is TGTGCAAGTCGCTCGTCTCGGCGGGGTAATGAGCAGTTCTTC. The chain couples TRBV12-2 to TRBJ2-1; the table names TRBD2, a call not compared with the DNA. TRBV12-2 is termed a pseudogene. The CDR3 runs to 14 residues.

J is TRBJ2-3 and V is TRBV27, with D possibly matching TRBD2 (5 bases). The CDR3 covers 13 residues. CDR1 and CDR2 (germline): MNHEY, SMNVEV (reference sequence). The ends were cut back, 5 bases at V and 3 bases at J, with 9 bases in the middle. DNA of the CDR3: TGTGCCAGCAGTGGGAGCTGGACAGATACGCAGTATTTT. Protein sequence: CASSGSWTDTQYF.

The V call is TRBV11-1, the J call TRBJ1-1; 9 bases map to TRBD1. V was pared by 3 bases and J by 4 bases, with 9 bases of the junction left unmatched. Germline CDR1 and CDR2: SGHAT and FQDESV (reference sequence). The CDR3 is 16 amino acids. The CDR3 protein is CASSFETGQGFTEAFF. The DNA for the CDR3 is TGTGCCAGCAGCTTCGAAACGGGACAGGGATTCACTGAAGCTTTCTTT.

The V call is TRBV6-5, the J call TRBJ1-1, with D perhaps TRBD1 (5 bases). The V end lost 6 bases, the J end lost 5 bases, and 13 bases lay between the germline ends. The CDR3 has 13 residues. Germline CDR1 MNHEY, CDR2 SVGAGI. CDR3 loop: CASSRGTETEAFF. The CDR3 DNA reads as TGTGCCAGCAGCCGCGGGACGGAGACTGAAGCTTTCTTT.

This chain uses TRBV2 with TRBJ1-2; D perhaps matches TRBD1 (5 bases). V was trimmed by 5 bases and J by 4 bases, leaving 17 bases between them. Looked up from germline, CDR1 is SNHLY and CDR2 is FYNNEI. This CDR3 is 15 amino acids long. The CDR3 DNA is TGTGCCAGCAGTATAGGGGATCGGCCGGGCTATGGCTACACCTTC. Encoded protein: CASSIGDRPGYGYTF.